This TCR beta chain was sequenced for a study of cytomegalovirus exposure and HLA in healthy donors. Some clones are missing from TCRdb's copy, which holds only in-frame ones; the method was immunoSEQ multiplex PCR. This sample has some 140,000 clones, with around 84% found just once. The sequence was obtained from a human donor in good health. The sample comprised PBMCs.

CDR3 amino acids: CASSPRGSSYEQYF. The DNA for the CDR3 is TGTGCCAGCTCACCTCGAGGGAGCTCCTACGAGCAGTACTTC. The rearrangement links TRBV18 to TRBJ2-7, with D perhaps matching TRBD2 (5 bases). The V gene lost 3 bases and the J gene lost 0 bases, with 9 bases spanning the gap. This CDR3 contains 14 residues. CDR1 is KGHSH, CDR2 LQKENI, per germline.